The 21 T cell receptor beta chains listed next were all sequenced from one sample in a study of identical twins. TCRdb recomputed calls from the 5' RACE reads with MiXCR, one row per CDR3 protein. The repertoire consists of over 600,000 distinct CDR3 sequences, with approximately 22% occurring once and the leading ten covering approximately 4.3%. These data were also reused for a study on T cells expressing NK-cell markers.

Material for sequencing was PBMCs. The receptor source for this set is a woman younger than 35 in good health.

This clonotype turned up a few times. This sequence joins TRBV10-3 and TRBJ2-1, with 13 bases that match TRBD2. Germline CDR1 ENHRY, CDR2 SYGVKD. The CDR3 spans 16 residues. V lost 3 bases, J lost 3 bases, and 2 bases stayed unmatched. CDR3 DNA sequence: TGTGCCATCAGTGACAGGACTAGCGGGGGCTACAATGAGCAGTTCTTC. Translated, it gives CAISDRTSGGYNEQFF.

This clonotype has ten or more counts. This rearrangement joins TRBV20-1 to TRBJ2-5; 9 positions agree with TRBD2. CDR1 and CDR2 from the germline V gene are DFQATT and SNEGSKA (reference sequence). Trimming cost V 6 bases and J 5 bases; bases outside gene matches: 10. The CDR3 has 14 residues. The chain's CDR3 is CSALQASGAETQYF. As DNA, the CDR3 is TGCAGTGCCCTGCAGGCTAGCGGGGCTGAGACCCAGTACTTC.

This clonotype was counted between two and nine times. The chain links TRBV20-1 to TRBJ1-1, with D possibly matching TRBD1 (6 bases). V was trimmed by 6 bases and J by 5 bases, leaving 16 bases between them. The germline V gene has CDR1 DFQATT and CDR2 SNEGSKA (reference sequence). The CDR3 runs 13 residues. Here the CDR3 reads CSAPDQGKTEAFF. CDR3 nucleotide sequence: TGCAGTGCCCCGGACCAGGGGAAGACTGAAGCTTTCTTT.

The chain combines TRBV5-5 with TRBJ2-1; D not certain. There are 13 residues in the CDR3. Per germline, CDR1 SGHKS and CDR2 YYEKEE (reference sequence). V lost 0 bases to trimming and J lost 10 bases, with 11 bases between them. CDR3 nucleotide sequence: TGTGCCAGCAGCTTGGTTCCCGGCGTAGAGCAGTTCTTC. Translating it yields CASSLVPGVEQFF.

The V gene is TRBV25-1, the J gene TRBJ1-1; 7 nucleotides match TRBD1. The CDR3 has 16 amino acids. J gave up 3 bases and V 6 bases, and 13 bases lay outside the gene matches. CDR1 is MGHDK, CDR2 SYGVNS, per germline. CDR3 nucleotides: TGTGCCAGCAGCCACGAGGCGACAGGGAAGGACACTGAAGCTTTCTTT. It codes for CASSHEATGKDTEAFF.

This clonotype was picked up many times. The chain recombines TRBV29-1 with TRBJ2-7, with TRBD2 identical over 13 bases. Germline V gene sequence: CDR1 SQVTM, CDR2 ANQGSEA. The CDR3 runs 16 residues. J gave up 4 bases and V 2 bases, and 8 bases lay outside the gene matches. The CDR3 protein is CSVEPGLAGNGYEQYF. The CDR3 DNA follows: TGCAGCGTTGAACCGGGACTAGCGGGGAACGGTTACGAGCAGTACTTC.

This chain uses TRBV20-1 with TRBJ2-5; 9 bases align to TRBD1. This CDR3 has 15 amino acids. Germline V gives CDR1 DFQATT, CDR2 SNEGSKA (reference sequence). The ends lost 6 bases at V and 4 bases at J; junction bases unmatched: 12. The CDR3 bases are TGCAGTGCGACCCGGGACAGGGACGCTCGAGAGACCCAGTACTTC. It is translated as CSATRDRDARETQYF.

DNA for the CDR3: TGCAGTGCCAAAACCGGACCCTCCTACGAGCAGTACTTC. Translating gives CSAKTGPSYEQYF. V and J are TRBV20-1 and TRBJ2-7; D uncertain. There are 13 residues in the CDR3. V lost 6 bases to trimming and J lost 0 bases, with 12 bases between them. Per germline, CDR1 DFQATT and CDR2 SNEGSKA (reference sequence).

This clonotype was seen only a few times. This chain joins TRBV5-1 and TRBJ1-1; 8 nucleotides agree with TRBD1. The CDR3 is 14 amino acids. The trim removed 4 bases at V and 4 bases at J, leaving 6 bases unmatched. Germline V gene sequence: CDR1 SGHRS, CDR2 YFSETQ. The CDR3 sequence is CASSITGTGTEAFF. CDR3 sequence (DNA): TGCGCCAGCAGCATAACAGGGACAGGCACTGAAGCTTTCTTT.

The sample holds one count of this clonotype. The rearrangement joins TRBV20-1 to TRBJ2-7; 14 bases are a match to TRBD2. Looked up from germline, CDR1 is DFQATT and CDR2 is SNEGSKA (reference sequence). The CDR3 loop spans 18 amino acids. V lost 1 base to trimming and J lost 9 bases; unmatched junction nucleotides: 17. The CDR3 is CSARVTGTGGLAGAGQYF. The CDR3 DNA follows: TGCAGTGCTAGAGTTACCGGGACAGGGGGACTAGCGGGAGCGGGGCAGTACTTC.

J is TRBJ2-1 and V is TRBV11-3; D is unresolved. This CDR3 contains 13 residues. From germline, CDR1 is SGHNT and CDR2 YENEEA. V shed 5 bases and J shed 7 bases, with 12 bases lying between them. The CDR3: CASSLGSRNEQFF. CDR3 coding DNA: TGTGCCAGCAGCCTAGGGTCTCGGAATGAGCAGTTCTTC.

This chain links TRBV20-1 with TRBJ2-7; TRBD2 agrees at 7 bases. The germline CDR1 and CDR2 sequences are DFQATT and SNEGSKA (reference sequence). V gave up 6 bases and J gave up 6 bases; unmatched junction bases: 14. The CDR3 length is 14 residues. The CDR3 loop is CSATREGPKVEQYF. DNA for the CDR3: TGCAGTGCCACGAGGGAGGGGCCGAAGGTCGAGCAGTACTTC.

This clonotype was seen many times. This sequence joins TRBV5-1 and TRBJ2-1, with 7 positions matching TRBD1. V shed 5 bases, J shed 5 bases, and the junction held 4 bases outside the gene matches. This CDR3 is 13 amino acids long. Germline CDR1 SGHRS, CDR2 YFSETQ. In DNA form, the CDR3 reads TGCGCCAGCAGAGGGACAGTACACAATGAGCAGTTCTTC. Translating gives CASRGTVHNEQFF.

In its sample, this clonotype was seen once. The CDR3 region is CASSKGGLGNEQFF. CDR3 sequence (DNA): TGTGCCAGCAGCAAGGGAGGGCTGGGTAATGAGCAGTTCTTC. V usage is TRBV21-1 and J usage is TRBJ2-1; the table assigns TRBD2, which was not confirmed against the DNA. TRBV21-1 is shown as a pseudogene. This CDR3 spans 14 amino acids.

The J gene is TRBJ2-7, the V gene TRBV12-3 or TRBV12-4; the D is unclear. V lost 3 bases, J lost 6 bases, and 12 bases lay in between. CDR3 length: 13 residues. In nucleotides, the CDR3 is TGTGCCAGCAGTTTGAGGTCAGGAAGCGAGCAGTACTTC. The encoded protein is CASSLRSGSEQYF.

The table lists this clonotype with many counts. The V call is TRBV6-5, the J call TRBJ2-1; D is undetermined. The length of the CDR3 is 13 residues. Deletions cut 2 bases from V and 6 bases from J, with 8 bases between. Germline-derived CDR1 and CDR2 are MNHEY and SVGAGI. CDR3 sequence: CASSYGPGNEQFF. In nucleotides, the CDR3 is TGTGCCAGCAGTTACGGACCCGGCAATGAGCAGTTCTTC.

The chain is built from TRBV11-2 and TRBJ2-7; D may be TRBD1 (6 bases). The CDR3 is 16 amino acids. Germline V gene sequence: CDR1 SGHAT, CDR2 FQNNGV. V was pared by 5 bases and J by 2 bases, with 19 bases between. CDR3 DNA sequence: TGTGCCAGCAGCCTACAACCCCGGGACACCACCTACGAGCAGTACTTC. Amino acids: CASSLQPRDTTYEQYF.

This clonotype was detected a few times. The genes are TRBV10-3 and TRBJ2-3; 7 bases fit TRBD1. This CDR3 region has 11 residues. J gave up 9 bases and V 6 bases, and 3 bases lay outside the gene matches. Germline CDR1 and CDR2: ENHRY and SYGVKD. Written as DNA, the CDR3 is TGTGCCATCAGCCCAGGGGGAACGCAGTATTTT. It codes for CAISPGGTQYF.

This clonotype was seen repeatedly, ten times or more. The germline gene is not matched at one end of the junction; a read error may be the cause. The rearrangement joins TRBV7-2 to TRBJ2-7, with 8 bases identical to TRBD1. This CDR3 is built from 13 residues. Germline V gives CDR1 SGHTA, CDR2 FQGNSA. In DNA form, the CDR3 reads TGCGCCAGCAGCTCGAGGACAGGGAACGAGCAGTACTTC. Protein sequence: CASSSRTGNEQYF.

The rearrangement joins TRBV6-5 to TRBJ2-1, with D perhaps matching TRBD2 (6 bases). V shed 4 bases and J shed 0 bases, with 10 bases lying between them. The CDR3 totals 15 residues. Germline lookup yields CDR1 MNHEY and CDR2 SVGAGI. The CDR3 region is CASSSRESSYNEQFF. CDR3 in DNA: TGTGCCAGCAGTTCGCGGGAAAGCTCCTACAATGAGCAGTTCTTC.

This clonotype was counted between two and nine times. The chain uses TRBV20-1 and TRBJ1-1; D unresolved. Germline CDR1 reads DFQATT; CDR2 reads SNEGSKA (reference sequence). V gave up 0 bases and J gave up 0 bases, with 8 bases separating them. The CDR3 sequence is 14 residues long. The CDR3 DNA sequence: TGCAGTGCTAGAGATTCCGGCATGAACACTGAAGCTTTCTTT. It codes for CSARDSGMNTEAFF.